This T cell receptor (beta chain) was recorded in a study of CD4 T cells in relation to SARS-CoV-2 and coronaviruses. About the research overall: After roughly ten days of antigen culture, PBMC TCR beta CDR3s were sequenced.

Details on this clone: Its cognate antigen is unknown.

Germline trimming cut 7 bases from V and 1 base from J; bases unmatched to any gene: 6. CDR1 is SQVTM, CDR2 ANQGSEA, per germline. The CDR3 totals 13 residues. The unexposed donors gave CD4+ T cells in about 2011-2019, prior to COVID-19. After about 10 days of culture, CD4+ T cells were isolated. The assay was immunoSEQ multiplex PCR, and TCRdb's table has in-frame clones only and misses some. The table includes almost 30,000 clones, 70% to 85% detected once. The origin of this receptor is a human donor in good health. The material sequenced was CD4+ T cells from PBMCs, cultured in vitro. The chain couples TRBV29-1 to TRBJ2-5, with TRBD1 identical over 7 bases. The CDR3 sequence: CSGRGGFQETQYF. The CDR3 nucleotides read TGCAGCGGGAGAGGGGGCTTCCAAGAGACCCAGTACTTC.